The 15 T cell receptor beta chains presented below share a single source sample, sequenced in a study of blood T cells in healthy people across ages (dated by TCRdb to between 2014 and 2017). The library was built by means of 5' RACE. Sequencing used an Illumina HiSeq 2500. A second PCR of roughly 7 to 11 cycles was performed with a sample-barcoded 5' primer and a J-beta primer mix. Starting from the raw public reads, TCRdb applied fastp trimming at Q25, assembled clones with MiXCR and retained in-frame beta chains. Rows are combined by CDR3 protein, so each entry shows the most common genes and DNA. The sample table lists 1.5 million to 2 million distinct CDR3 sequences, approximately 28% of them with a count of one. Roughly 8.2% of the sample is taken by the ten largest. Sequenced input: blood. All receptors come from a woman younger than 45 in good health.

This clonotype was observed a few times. In DNA form, the CDR3 reads TGCGCCAGCAGCTTGGAGGGCCAGTGGGGTGAAGCTTTCTTT. Protein sequence: CASSLEGQWGEAFF. The chain recombines TRBV5-1 with TRBJ1-1; unclear D gene. V was shortened by 0 bases and J by 7 bases, with 13 bases between the two germline ends. The CDR3 length is 14 residues. Germline CDR1 is SGHRS and CDR2 is YFSETQ. The whole variable domain, remainder taken from reference TRBV5-1 and TRBJ1-1, is KAGVTQTPRYLIKTRGQQVTLSCSPISGHRSVSWYQQTPGQGLQFLFEYFSETQRNKGNFPGRFSGRQFSNSRSEMNVSTLELGDSALYLCASSLEGQWGEAFFGQGTRLTVV.

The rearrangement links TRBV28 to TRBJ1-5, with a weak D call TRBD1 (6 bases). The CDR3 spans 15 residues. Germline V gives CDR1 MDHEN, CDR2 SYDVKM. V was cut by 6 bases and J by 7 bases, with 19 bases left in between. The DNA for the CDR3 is TGTGCCAGCAGCTCCGTGGGGGGCGCGTGGCAGCCCCAGCATTTT. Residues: CASSSVGGAWQPQHF.

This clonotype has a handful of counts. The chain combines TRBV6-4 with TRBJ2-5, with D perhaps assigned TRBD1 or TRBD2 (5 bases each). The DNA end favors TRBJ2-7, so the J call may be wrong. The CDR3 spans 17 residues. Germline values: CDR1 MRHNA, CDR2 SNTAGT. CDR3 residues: CASSDHNRDGTYFEQYF. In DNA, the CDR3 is TGTGCCAGCAGTGACCATAACAGAGACGGGACCTACTTCGAGCAGTACTTC.

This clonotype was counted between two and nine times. CDR3 DNA: TGTGCCAGCAGTGATGAAGATTATAGCAATCAGCCCCAGCATTTT. Translated: CASSDEDYSNQPQHF. The rearrangement links TRBV6-1 to TRBJ1-5; D ambiguous. Germline V lookup: CDR1 MNHNS, CDR2 SASEGT. The CDR3 contains 15 residues. Trimming pared 3 bases from V and 0 bases from J, leaving 9 bases between.

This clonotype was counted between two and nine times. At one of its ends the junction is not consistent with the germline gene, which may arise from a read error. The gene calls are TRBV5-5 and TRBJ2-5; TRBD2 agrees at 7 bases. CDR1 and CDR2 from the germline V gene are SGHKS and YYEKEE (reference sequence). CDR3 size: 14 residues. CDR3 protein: CVSGLGLFEETQYF. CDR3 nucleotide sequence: TGTGTCAGCGGCTTGGGACTATTCGAAGAGACCCAGTACTTC.

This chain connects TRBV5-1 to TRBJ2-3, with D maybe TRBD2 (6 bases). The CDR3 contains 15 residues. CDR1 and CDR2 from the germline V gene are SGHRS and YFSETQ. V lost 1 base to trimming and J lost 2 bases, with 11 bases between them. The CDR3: CASSLLAEITDTQYF. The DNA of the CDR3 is TGCGCCAGCAGCTTGTTAGCGGAGATCACAGATACGCAGTATTTT.

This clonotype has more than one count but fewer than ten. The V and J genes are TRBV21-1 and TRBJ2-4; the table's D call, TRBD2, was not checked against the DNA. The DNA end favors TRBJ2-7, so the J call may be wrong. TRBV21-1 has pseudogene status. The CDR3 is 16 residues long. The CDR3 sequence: CASSKEDGGGPYEQYF. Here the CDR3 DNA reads TGTGCCAGCAGCAAAGAAGATGGCGGGGGCCCCTACGAGCAGTACTTC.

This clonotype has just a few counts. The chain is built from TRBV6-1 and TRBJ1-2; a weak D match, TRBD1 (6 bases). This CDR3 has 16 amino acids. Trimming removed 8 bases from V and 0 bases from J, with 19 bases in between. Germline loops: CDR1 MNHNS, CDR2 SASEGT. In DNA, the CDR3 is TGTGCCAGCGTAACAACAGGGCCCATCACTAACTATGGCTACACCTTC. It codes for CASVTTGPITNYGYTF.

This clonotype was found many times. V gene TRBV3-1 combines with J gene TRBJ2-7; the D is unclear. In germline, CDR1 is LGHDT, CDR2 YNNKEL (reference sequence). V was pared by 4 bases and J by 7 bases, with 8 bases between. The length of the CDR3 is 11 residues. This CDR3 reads CASSLRWEQYF. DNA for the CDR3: TGTGCCAGCAGCCTCCGCTGGGAGCAGTACTTC.

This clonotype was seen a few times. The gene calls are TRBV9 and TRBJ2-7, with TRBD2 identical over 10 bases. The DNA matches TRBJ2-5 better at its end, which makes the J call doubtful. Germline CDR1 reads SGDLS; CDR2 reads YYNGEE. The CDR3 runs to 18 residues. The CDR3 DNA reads TGTGCCAGCACCAAAGCCTTGGGGAGCGGGAGGGCCTCGGAGACCCAGTACTTC. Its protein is CASTKALGSGRASETQYF.

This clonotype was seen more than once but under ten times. Written as DNA, the CDR3 is TGCAGTGCTAGGGGACTAGCGGGGGACACTGAGCAGTACTTC. This sequence encodes CSARGLAGDTEQYF. The J gene is TRBJ2-4, the V gene TRBV20-1; 14 nucleotides agree with TRBD2. This CDR3 comprises 14 residues. V was pared by 3 bases and J by 13 bases, with 8 bases of the junction left unmatched. Germline CDR1 DFQATT, CDR2 SNEGSKA (reference sequence).

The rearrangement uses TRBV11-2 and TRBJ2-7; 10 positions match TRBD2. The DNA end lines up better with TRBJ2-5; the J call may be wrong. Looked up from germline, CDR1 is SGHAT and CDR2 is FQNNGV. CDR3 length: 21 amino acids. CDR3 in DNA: TGTGCCAGCAGCCCAGAACGAGGCGGACTAGCGGTTCCAAGAGACCCAGGGACCCAGTACTTC. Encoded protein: CASSPERGGLAVPRDPGTQYF.

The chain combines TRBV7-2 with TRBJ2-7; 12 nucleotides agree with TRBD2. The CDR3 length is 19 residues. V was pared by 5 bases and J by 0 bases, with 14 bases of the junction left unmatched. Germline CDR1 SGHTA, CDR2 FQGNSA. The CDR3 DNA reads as TGTGCCAGCAGCAGGCCGGGGGCTAGCGGGAGGGCCGGCTCCTACGAGCAGTACTTC. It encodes CASSRPGASGRAGSYEQYF.

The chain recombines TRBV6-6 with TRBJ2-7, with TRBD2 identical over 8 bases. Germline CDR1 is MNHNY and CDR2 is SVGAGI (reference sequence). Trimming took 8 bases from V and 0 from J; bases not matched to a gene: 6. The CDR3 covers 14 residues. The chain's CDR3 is CASHPSGSSYEQYF. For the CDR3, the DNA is TGTGCCAGCCACCCCAGCGGGAGCTCCTACGAGCAGTACTTC.

This chain's CDR3 is CAWSVRHRNSPLHF. The DNA for the CDR3 is TGTGCCTGGAGTGTTAGGCACAGAAATTCACCCCTCCACTTT. The chain is built from TRBV30 and TRBJ1-6; D is undetermined. Trimming cost V 0 bases and J 7 bases, with 10 bases left between them. This CDR3 has 14 amino acids. CDR1 and CDR2 (germline): GTSNPN, SVGIG (reference sequence).